These T cell receptor beta chains were read from a single sample in a study of blood T cells in healthy people across ages. Via MiXCR, TCRdb re-called the 5' RACE reads, giving one row per CDR3 protein. The sample yields around 1,000,000 distinct CDR3 sequences, around two fifths seen once. The sequenced sample was blood. These receptors came from a man aged 18 to 35 in good health. Each CDR3 is given with its conserved first and last residue. The order of the fields is CDR3 protein, CDR3 DNA, clone size, V gene, D gene, J gene. D genes are given only for firm matches. Expanded clones get a size class; other rows say once, few or many, or leave the size out.

cdr3_aa: CASSRNMGSTDTQYF
cdr3_nt: TGTGCCAGCAGCAGAAATATGGGTAGCACAGATACGCAGTATTTT
clone_size: few
v_call: TRBV7-2
d_call: -
j_call: TRBJ2-3

cdr3_aa: CASSFAGLVRAYNEQFF
cdr3_nt: TGTGCCAGCAGCTTCGCCGGACTAGTAAGAGCCTACAATGAGCAGTTCTTC
clone_size: -
v_call: TRBV11-2
d_call: TRBD2
j_call: TRBJ2-1

cdr3_aa: CASSQVEMNEQFF
cdr3_nt: TGCGCCAGCAGCCAAGTGGAAATGAATGAGCAGTTCTTC
clone_size: few
v_call: TRBV4-1
d_call: -
j_call: TRBJ2-1

cdr3_aa: CASSPRTATNEKLFF
cdr3_nt: TGCGCCAGCAGCCCCCGGACAGCAACTAATGAAAAACTGTTTTTT
clone_size: many
v_call: TRBV5-1
d_call: -
j_call: TRBJ1-4

cdr3_aa: CASSVVKDPGTLNYGYTF
cdr3_nt: TGTGCCAGCAGCGTAGTAAAGGACCCCGGGACTCTAAACTATGGCTACACCTTC
clone_size: -
v_call: TRBV9
d_call: -
j_call: TRBJ1-2

cdr3_aa: CAWSVSTDTQYF
cdr3_nt: TGTGCCTGGAGTGTCAGCACAGATACGCAGTATTTT
clone_size: many
v_call: TRBV30
d_call: -
j_call: TRBJ2-3

cdr3_aa: CASSLGQSLYEQYF
cdr3_nt: TGCGCCAGCAGCTTGGGACAGAGCCTCTACGAGCAGTACTTC
clone_size: many
v_call: TRBV5-1
d_call: -
j_call: TRBJ2-7

cdr3_aa: CASSAGARTDTQYF
cdr3_nt: TGTGCCAGCAGTGCGGGGGCCCGCACAGATACGCAGTATTTT
clone_size: few
v_call: TRBV12-3/TRBV12-4
d_call: -
j_call: TRBJ2-3

cdr3_aa: CASRKDPADTQYF
cdr3_nt: TGTGCCAGCAGGAAAGACCCGGCCGATACGCAGTATTTT
clone_size: once
v_call: TRBV6-5
d_call: -
j_call: TRBJ2-3

cdr3_aa: CASSVEVGTEAFF
cdr3_nt: TGTGCCAGCAGCGTAGAGGTAGGGACTGAAGCTTTCTTT
clone_size: few
v_call: TRBV9
d_call: -
j_call: TRBJ1-1